This TCR beta chain was identified in a study of long-term antiretroviral therapy in people with HIV. Overall study findings and caveats: Clones that expanded before ART (that is, prior to treatment) dominated the repertoire at all time points. ART adherence, viral resistance and therapy changes were undocumented.

This clone has just a few counts. Its matching antigen is unknown. Version v3.0 of the immunoSEQ assay was performed at survey level. Repertoires were generated with immunoSEQ multiplex PCR, while TCRdb's copy carries only in-frame clones and drops some. Of 25,000 to 30,000 clones listed, 70% to 90% are singletons. V was clipped by 5 bases and J by 5 bases, with 13 bases between them. Germline V gene sequence: CDR1 SGHNT, CDR2 YENEEA. This CDR3 has 13 amino acids. The J gene is TRBJ2-7, the V gene TRBV11-3; possibly TRBD2 for D (5 bases). The sample was unsorted PBMCs, taken 0.8 years after starting antiretroviral therapy. The TCR comes from a woman aged 25 to 39 with HIV. The CDR3 loop is CASSSLEEHEQYF. As DNA, the CDR3 is TGTGCCAGCAGCAGCCTGGAGGAGCACGAGCAGTACTTC. The full variable domain, its missing parts supplied by reference TRBV11-3 and TRBJ2-7, is EAGVVQSPRYKIIEKKQPVAFWCNPISGHNTLYWYLQNLGQGPELLIRYENEEAVDDSQLPKDRFSAERLKGVDSTLKIQPAELGDSAVYLCASSSLEEHEQYFGPGTRLTVT.